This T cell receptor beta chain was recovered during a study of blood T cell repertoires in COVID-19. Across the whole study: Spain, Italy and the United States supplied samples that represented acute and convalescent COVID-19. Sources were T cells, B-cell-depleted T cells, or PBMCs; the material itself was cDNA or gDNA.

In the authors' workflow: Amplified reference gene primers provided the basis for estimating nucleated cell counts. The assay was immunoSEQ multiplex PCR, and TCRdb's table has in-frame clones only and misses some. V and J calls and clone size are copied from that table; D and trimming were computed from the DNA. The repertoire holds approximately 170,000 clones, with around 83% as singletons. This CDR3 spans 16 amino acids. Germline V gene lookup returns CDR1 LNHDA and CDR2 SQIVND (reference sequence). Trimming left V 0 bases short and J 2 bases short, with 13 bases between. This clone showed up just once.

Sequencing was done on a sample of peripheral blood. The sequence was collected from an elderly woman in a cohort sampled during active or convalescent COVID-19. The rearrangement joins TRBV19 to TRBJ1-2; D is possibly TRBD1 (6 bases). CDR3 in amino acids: CASSIDQGSQNYGYTF. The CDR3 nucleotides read TGTGCCAGTAGTATAGACCAGGGGAGTCAAAACTATGGCTACACCTTC.